A selection of T cell receptor beta chains follows, all from one sample in a study of CD8 T cells in Susac syndrome. TCRdb re-called the immunoSEQ multiplex PCR reads through MiXCR, storing one row per CDR3 protein. The data hold tens of thousands of distinct CDR3 sequences, with roughly 96% observed a single time. Sequencing was done on a sample of CD8+ T cells from PBMCs. These receptors originate from a human donor with Susac syndrome. CDR3s include the opening cysteine and the closing phenylalanine or tryptophan. The D gene is left open where the match is weak. Clone sizes are given selectively: once, few, many, or a class where the clone is expanded.

V gene: TRBV20-1
clone size: -
J gene: TRBJ2-3
D gene: -
CDR3 DNA: TGCAGTGCTAGCCTCAGAAATACGCAGTATTTT
CDR3 protein: CSASLRNTQYF

V gene: TRBV28
clone size: -
J gene: TRBJ2-1
D gene: TRBD1
CDR3 DNA: TGTGCCAGCAGTCTTCCGAACAGGGGGCGCTTAGGTCGGGAGCAGTTCTTC
CDR3 protein: CASSLPNRGRLGREQFF

V gene: TRBV3-1
clone size: -
J gene: TRBJ2-5
D gene: TRBD2
CDR3 DNA: TGTGCCAGCAGCCAACCTCTAGCGGGGGGCCAAGAGACCCAGTACTTC
CDR3 protein: CASSQPLAGGQETQYF

V gene: TRBV6-4
clone size: -
J gene: TRBJ1-6
D gene: -
CDR3 DNA: TGTGCCAGCAGTGAGGCAGGGGTTGGATCACCCCTCCACTTT
CDR3 protein: CASSEAGVGSPLHF

V gene: TRBV9
clone size: -
J gene: TRBJ2-7
D gene: TRBD1
CDR3 DNA: TGTGCCAGCAGCCCAACCGGGACAGCCTACGAGCAGTACTTC
CDR3 protein: CASSPTGTAYEQYF

V gene: TRBV7-2
clone size: once
J gene: TRBJ1-5
D gene: -
CDR3 DNA: TGTGCCAGCAGCTCTACAGGGATGACCAATCAGCCCCAGCATTTT
CDR3 protein: CASSSTGMTNQPQHF

V gene: TRBV30
clone size: -
J gene: TRBJ1-2
D gene: -
CDR3 DNA: TGTGCCTGGAACTACATCAGCGGCTACACCTTC
CDR3 protein: CAWNYISGYTF

V gene: TRBV25-1
clone size: -
J gene: TRBJ2-5
D gene: -
CDR3 DNA: TGTGCCAGCAGTGAATTTCATCTCAACGGCCAGTACTTC
CDR3 protein: CASSEFHLNGQYF

V gene: TRBV9
clone size: -
J gene: TRBJ2-7
D gene: -
CDR3 DNA: TGTGCCAGCAGCGTAGGGGGAGCCACCTACGAGCAGTACTTC
CDR3 protein: CASSVGGATYEQYF

V gene: TRBV5-4
clone size: once
J gene: TRBJ2-5
D gene: TRBD1
CDR3 DNA: TGTGCCAGCAGCCGACAGGGGGTAGGAGAGACCCAGTACTTC
CDR3 protein: CASSRQGVGETQYF

V gene: TRBV12-3/TRBV12-4
clone size: -
J gene: TRBJ2-6
D gene: -
CDR3 DNA: TGTGCCAGCATTGACGCTCTGGGGGCCAACGTCCTGACTTTC
CDR3 protein: CASIDALGANVLTF

V gene: TRBV20-1
clone size: -
J gene: TRBJ2-7
D gene: -
CDR3 DNA: TGCAGTGCTCCTGACCCGGGACGGCGCTACGAGCAGTACTTC
CDR3 protein: CSAPDPGRRYEQYF

V gene: TRBV20-1
clone size: -
J gene: TRBJ1-2
D gene: TRBD1
CDR3 DNA: TGCAGTGCTAGAGATCCAGGGCAGGGGGCCCTAGTGAAGGGCTACACCTTC
CDR3 protein: CSARDPGQGALVKGYTF

V gene: TRBV20-1
clone size: -
J gene: TRBJ1-1
D gene: -
CDR3 DNA: TGCAGTGCCCCGAGGAAGGCCACTGAAGCTTTCTTT
CDR3 protein: CSAPRKATEAFF

V gene: TRBV19
clone size: -
J gene: TRBJ2-1
D gene: -
CDR3 DNA: TGTGCCAGTAGTACAGGGGCCCTCTATGAGCAGTTCTTC
CDR3 protein: CASSTGALYEQFF

V gene: TRBV9
clone size: -
J gene: TRBJ1-5
D gene: -
CDR3 DNA: TGTGCCAGCAGCGTAGACGAGGGGGGCTATAGCAATCAGCCCCAGCATTTT
CDR3 protein: CASSVDEGGYSNQPQHF

V gene: TRBV29-1
clone size: once
J gene: TRBJ2-5
D gene: -
CDR3 DNA: TGCAGCGCCCTGGACAGCCAAGAGACCCAGTACTTC
CDR3 protein: CSALDSQETQYF

V gene: TRBV27
clone size: -
J gene: TRBJ2-5
D gene: -
CDR3 DNA: TGTGCCAGCAGTTTGTTGCAGTCCACACAAGAGACCCAGTACTTC
CDR3 protein: CASSLLQSTQETQYF

V gene: TRBV20-1
clone size: -
J gene: TRBJ2-5
D gene: -
CDR3 DNA: TGCAGTGCTAGAGATAGGGGCCGGGCAGCCCAGTACTTC
CDR3 protein: CSARDRGRAAQYF

V gene: TRBV20-1
clone size: -
J gene: TRBJ2-7
D gene: TRBD1
CDR3 DNA: TGCAGTGCTAAGCCAGGGACAGGGGAGTCCTACGAGCAGTACTTC
CDR3 protein: CSAKPGTGESYEQYF

V gene: TRBV29-1
clone size: -
J gene: TRBJ1-1
D gene: -
CDR3 DNA: TGCAGCGTTGAAGCTGGGGACGGGCGTGAAGCTTTCTTT
CDR3 protein: CSVEAGDGREAFF

V gene: TRBV10-2
clone size: -
J gene: TRBJ1-6
D gene: -
CDR3 DNA: TGCGCCAGCAGGAACATGGAATCACCCCTCCACTTT
CDR3 protein: CASRNMESPLHF

V gene: TRBV5-6
clone size: few
J gene: TRBJ2-6
D gene: TRBD1
CDR3 DNA: TGTGCCAGCAGCGGCGGACAGGGACTGATTTCTGGGGCCAACGTCCTGACTTTC
CDR3 protein: CASSGGQGLISGANVLTF

V gene: TRBV29-1
clone size: -
J gene: TRBJ2-5
D gene: TRBD2
CDR3 DNA: TGCAGCGTTGAGGCGGGGGATCAAGAGACCCAGTACTTC
CDR3 protein: CSVEAGDQETQYF

V gene: TRBV7-9
clone size: -
J gene: TRBJ1-5
D gene: -
CDR3 DNA: TGTGCCAGCAGCTTTGACTCCAAGACACAGCCCCAGCATTTT
CDR3 protein: CASSFDSKTQPQHF

V gene: TRBV30
clone size: -
J gene: TRBJ1-1
D gene: -
CDR3 DNA: TGTGCCTGGAGTGTTGGGCTGTCGACTGAAGCTTTCTTT
CDR3 protein: CAWSVGLSTEAFF

V gene: TRBV25-1
clone size: -
J gene: TRBJ1-2
D gene: -
CDR3 DNA: TGTGCCAGCAGTCCACTGAAGGCTAACTATGGCTACACCTTC
CDR3 protein: CASSPLKANYGYTF

V gene: TRBV30
clone size: -
J gene: TRBJ1-2
D gene: -
CDR3 DNA: TGTGCCTGGAATTTACAGGGTAACTATGGCTACACCTTC
CDR3 protein: CAWNLQGNYGYTF

V gene: TRBV28
clone size: -
J gene: TRBJ2-3
D gene: -
CDR3 DNA: TGTGCCACACGGGGTTCAACAGATACGCAGTATTTT
CDR3 protein: CATRGSTDTQYF

V gene: TRBV14
clone size: -
J gene: TRBJ2-1
D gene: -
CDR3 DNA: TGTGCCAGCAGCCAGCAGGGTAGGTCCAGGGGTGAGCAGTTCTTC
CDR3 protein: CASSQQGRSRGEQFF

V gene: TRBV11-3
clone size: -
J gene: TRBJ2-1
D gene: -
CDR3 DNA: TGTGCCAGCAGCCTTCCGGAGTCTACGGTGAATGAGCAGTTCTTC
CDR3 protein: CASSLPESTVNEQFF